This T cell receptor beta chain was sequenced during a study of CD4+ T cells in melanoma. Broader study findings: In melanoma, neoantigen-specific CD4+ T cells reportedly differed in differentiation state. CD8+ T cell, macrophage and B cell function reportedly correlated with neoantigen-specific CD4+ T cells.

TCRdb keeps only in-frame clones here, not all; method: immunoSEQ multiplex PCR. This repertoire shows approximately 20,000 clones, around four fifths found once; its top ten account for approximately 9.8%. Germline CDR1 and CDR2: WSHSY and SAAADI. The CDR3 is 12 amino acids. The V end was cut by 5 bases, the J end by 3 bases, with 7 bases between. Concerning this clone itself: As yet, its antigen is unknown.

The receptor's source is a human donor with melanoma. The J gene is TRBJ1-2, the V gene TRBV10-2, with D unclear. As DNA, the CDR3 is TGCGCCAGCAGTCCGGTCGACTATGGCTACACCTTC. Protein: CASSPVDYGYTF.